The subject of this entry is one T cell receptor (beta chain). The antigen remains unidentified. At one end the junction does not follow the germline gene, possibly because of a read error. The sample comes from a study of T cell repertoires and HLA-DP antigens. Whole-study context: CD4+ T cells were cocultured with HeLa cells expressing HLA-DP. One stimulator alloantigen differed from self by one groove amino acid; the other by ten. General study points: The CD4+ repertoire was not split into naive and memory.

The CDR3 sequence is 13 residues long. Germline assignment: CDR1 MNHNS and CDR2 SASEGT. Deep-resolution sequencing targeted approximately 200,000 T cell genomes in pre-culture CD4+ samples. Sequencing was performed with immunoSEQ multiplex PCR; in TCRdb, only in-frame clones are kept and a portion is missing. This sample has about 73,000 clones, with just under 80% found just once. The sequencing sample was made of CD4+ T cells from PBMCs. This chain connects TRBV6-1 to TRBJ1-6; no reliable D call. This TCR came from a man aged 55 to 70 in good health and CMV-seronegative. DNA of the CDR3: TGTGCCGGCAGTGAAGAGGCCATTTCTTCCCTCCACTTT. Its protein is CAGSEEAISSLHF.